This passage covers 32 T cell receptor beta chains from one sample sequenced in a study of shared clonotypes between healthy human individuals (dated by TCRdb to 2020 to 2021). Library preparation used the immunoSEQ multiplex PCR assay. Not all clones reach the TCRdb copy of this immuneACCESS table, which keeps in-frame sequences only. Checked studies attribute under half of the gap to unresolved V genes and leave the rest unexplained. For this sample the table gives around 1,000,000 clones, of which 70% to 85% were detected only once. Together, the top ten hold approximately 0.95% of the sample. The sequenced sample was memory CD4+ T cells from PBMCs. The intended sense of this specimen's cell subset or site label: CD45RA-negative fraction. Receptors were obtained from a man aged 18 to 29 in good health. Some clones in this sample may be carry-over from other donors' samples.

Only one count was recorded for this clone. V usage is TRBV7-2 and J usage is TRBJ2-1; TRBD1 is a possible D gene (7 bases). This CDR3 region has 16 residues. The V gene lost 4 bases and the J gene lost 7 bases, with 20 bases spanning the gap. The germline gives CDR1 SGHTA, CDR2 FQGNSA. CDR3 residues: CASSYRRAGGSNEQFF. CDR3 DNA: TGTGCCAGCAGCTACAGGAGGGCAGGGGGTAGTAATGAGCAGTTCTTC.

V is TRBV7-3 and J is TRBJ2-5; TRBD1 aligns across 9 bases. From germline, CDR1 is SGHTA and CDR2 FQGTGA. Trimming cost V 5 bases and J 1 base; bases outside gene matches: 8. This CDR3 comprises 16 residues. CDR3 bases: TGTGCCAGCAGCCCCGGGACAGGGAAGTTCCAAGAGACCCAGTACTTC. This gives the protein CASSPGTGKFQETQYF.

The chain employs TRBV28 and TRBJ2-1; D is ambiguous. This CDR3 contains 10 residues. V lost 6 bases and J lost 8, with 5 bases in between. Per the germline V gene, CDR1 is MDHEN and CDR2 is SYDVKM. The CDR3: CASRAHEQFF. The DNA of the CDR3 is TGTGCCAGCAGGGCCCATGAGCAGTTCTTC.

The rearrangement uses TRBV10-3 and TRBJ2-2; 9 bases are a match to TRBD1. The CDR3 totals 15 residues. The V gene end was trimmed by 4 bases and the J gene end by 4 bases; junction bases not matched to a gene: 4. Germline values: CDR1 ENHRY, CDR2 SYGVKD. CDR3 nucleotides: TGTGCCATCAGTGCGGACAGGGGTTTCACCGGGGAGCTGTTTTTT. This translates into CAISADRGFTGELFF.

The V and J genes are TRBV5-5 and TRBJ2-3, with 7 bases matching TRBD1. Per the germline V gene, CDR1 is SGHKS and CDR2 is YYEKEE (reference sequence). V lost 3 bases and J lost 3; bases outside the gene matches: 13. This CDR3 contains 17 residues. CDR3 residues: CASSSTYRQGETDTQYF. CDR3 coding DNA: TGTGCCAGCAGCTCAACCTACCGACAGGGTGAGACAGATACGCAGTATTTT.

This rearrangement joins TRBV2 to TRBJ2-7; TRBD2 matches at 10 bases. The CDR3 contains 15 residues. The germline CDR1 and CDR2 sequences are SNHLY and FYNNEI. After removal of 5 bases from V and 1 base from J, the junction contained 5 bases not matched to a gene. The CDR3 DNA sequence: TGTGCCAGCAGTAGCGGGAGGGCCGGTTCCTACGAGCAGTACTTC. Amino acid sequence: CASSSGRAGSYEQYF.

The chain carries TRBV29-1 and TRBJ1-4, with 8 bases aligning to TRBD1. The CDR3 runs to 13 residues. V shed 6 bases, J shed 8 bases, and the junction held 8 bases outside the gene matches. CDR1 is SQVTM and CDR2 is ANQGSEA in the germline V gene. CDR3 in amino acids: CSVGTGGREKLFF. The CDR3 DNA reads TGCAGCGTCGGAACAGGGGGAAGGGAAAAACTGTTTTTT.

The chain employs TRBV18 and TRBJ2-7, with a possible D match to TRBD1 (6 bases). Trimming removed 6 bases at V and 3 bases at J, with 15 bases between. The CDR3 covers 14 residues. Germline V gene lookup returns CDR1 KGHSH and CDR2 LQKENI. The CDR3 reads CASSPNFRGYEQYF. CDR3 nucleotide sequence: TGTGCCAGCTCTCCAAATTTCAGGGGCTACGAGCAGTACTTC.

The rearrangement joins TRBV28 to TRBJ2-1; D is perhaps TRBD1 (5 bases). The CDR3 covers 12 residues. The germline CDR1 and CDR2 sequences are MDHEN and SYDVKM. The V gene lost 4 bases and the J gene lost 12 bases, with 13 bases spanning the gap. CDR3 DNA: TGTGCCAGCAGTTCTCCAGGGTTCAGGCAGTTCTTC. This translates into CASSSPGFRQFF. Drawing the rest from reference TRBV28 and TRBJ2-1, the complete variable domain is DVKVTQSSRYLVKRTGEKVFLECVQDMDHENMFWYRQDPGLGLRLIYFSYDVKMKEKGDIPEGYSVSREKKERFSLILESASTNQTSMYLCASSSPGFRQFFGPGTRLTVL.

This chain joins TRBV5-6 and TRBJ1-1; tentative D call: TRBD1 (6 bases). The CDR3 length is 14 residues. The germline gives CDR1 SGHDT, CDR2 YYEEEE. V lost 0 bases and J lost 5, with 11 bases in between. CDR3 nucleotides: TGTGCCAGCAGCTTGGGACCTACAGGGACTGAAGCTTTCTTT. Translation gives CASSLGPTGTEAFF.

The table lists this clone with a count of one. This chain connects TRBV5-1 to TRBJ2-1, with TRBD2 matching 15 bases. V was clipped by 4 bases and J by 4 bases; unmatched bases: 6. Germline CDR1 and CDR2: SGHRS and YFSETQ. The CDR3 sequence is 17 residues long. The CDR3 reads CASSEGTSGRLYNEQFF. CDR3 nucleotides: TGCGCCAGCAGCGAGGGGACTAGCGGGAGGCTGTACAATGAGCAGTTCTTC.

This clone was seen a single time. The sample contains more than one DNA sequence encoding this CDR3. The J gene is TRBJ1-1, the V gene TRBV2; D remains ambiguous. Germline V gene sequence: CDR1 SNHLY, CDR2 FYNNEI. The ends were cut back, 4 bases at V and 1 base at J, with 7 bases in the middle. There are 13 residues in the CDR3. Here the CDR3 DNA reads TGTGCCAGCAGTGGAGAGGGGAACACTGAAGCTTTCTTT. Translation: CASSGEGNTEAFF.

The chain links TRBV29-1 to TRBJ2-7; the D is unclear. Germline lookup yields CDR1 SQVTM and CDR2 ANQGSEA. Trimming removed 3 bases at V and 2 bases at J, with 14 bases between. The CDR3 sequence is 14 residues long. As DNA, the CDR3 is TGCAGCGTTGAGAGACAAGCACCCACCTACGAGCAGTACTTC. It encodes CSVERQAPTYEQYF.

This rearrangement joins TRBV20-1 to TRBJ2-1, with a weak D call TRBD2 (5 bases). This CDR3 comprises 11 residues. V gave up 5 bases and J gave up 15 bases, with 17 bases separating them. Germline loops: CDR1 DFQATT, CDR2 SNEGSKA (reference sequence). The CDR3 sequence: CSAPGWERWFF. Written as DNA, the CDR3 is TGCAGTGCTCCTGGCTGGGAGAGGTGGTTCTTC.

The chain links TRBV2 to TRBJ2-1; no clear D. The ends were cut back, 4 bases at V and 9 bases at J, with 7 bases in the middle. Germline V gene data show CDR1 as SNHLY and CDR2 as FYNNEI. There are 11 residues in the CDR3. The CDR3 protein is CASSVEAEQFF. CDR3 nucleotide sequence: TGTGCCAGCAGTGTTGAGGCTGAGCAGTTCTTC.

V gene TRBV30 combines with J gene TRBJ1-2; D uncertain. V lost 7 bases, J lost 4 bases, and 16 bases lay in between. Germline V gives CDR1 GTSNPN, CDR2 SVGIG (reference sequence). This CDR3 comprises 13 residues. The DNA of the CDR3 is TGTGCCTCGATTAGGAGGCGGGCCTATGGCTACACCTTC. Its protein is CASIRRRAYGYTF.

The genes are TRBV10-3 and TRBJ1-2, with D possibly TRBD1 on 5 matching bases. This CDR3 has 14 residues. Trimming stripped 5 bases from V and 1 base from J, with 11 bases between. Germline V gives CDR1 ENHRY, CDR2 SYGVKD. DNA for the CDR3: TGTGCCATCAGTTCGGGACCCGGTAACTATGGCTACACCTTC. This sequence encodes CAISSGPGNYGYTF.

Only one count was recorded for this clone. CDR3 protein: CASSFRLPRGNGNYGYTF. In DNA form, the CDR3 reads TGTGCCAGCAGTTTTCGGCTGCCCAGGGGGAATGGTAACTATGGCTACACCTTC. The rearrangement uses TRBV28 and TRBJ1-2; TRBD1 aligns across 7 bases. Looked up from germline, CDR1 is MDHEN and CDR2 is SYDVKM. The CDR3 is made up of 18 amino acids. V trimming: 3 bases; J trimming: 1 base; junction bases outside the gene matches: 14.

V and J are TRBV9 and TRBJ2-2; D remains ambiguous. V shed 1 base and J shed 6 bases, with 4 bases lying between them. The germline gives CDR1 SGDLS, CDR2 YYNGEE. The CDR3 totals 12 residues. The CDR3 loop reads CASSVMAGELFF. The DNA for the CDR3 is TGTGCCAGCAGCGTAATGGCCGGGGAGCTGTTTTTT.

This clone has at least ten counts. Other nucleotide sequences in the sample specify the same CDR3. The V call is TRBV5-1, the J call TRBJ1-2, with a weak D call TRBD1 (6 bases). This CDR3 is 13 amino acids long. The V and J ends lost 1 base and 6 bases respectively, with 10 bases between them. Germline CDR1 is SGHRS and CDR2 is YFSETQ. The CDR3 reads CASSLQGRDGYTF. In DNA form, the CDR3 reads TGCGCCAGCAGCTTGCAGGGGAGGGATGGCTACACCTTC. The full variable domain, in which reference TRBV5-1 and TRBJ1-2 provide the parts outside the CDR3, is KAGVTQTPRYLIKTRGQQVTLSCSPISGHRSVSWYQQTPGQGLQFLFEYFSETQRNKGNFPGRFSGRQFSNSRSEMNVSTLELGDSALYLCASSLQGRDGYTFGSGTRLTVV.

With respect to this clone: The sample carries other DNA sequences with the same CDR3. The CDR3 here is CASSIQGFGQPQHF. CDR3 in DNA: TGTGCCAGTAGTATACAGGGATTCGGTCAGCCCCAGCATTTT. The chain is built from TRBV19 and TRBJ1-5; tentative D call: TRBD1 (5 bases). The CDR3 is 14 amino acids. CDR1 LNHDA and CDR2 SQIVND come from the germline V gene (reference sequence). V was clipped by 2 bases and J by 6 bases, with 11 bases between them.

The rearrangement links TRBV11-1 to TRBJ2-1, with 8 bases matching TRBD2. Germline CDR1 SGHAT, CDR2 FQDESV (reference sequence). V trimming: 2 bases; J trimming: 1 base; junction bases outside the gene matches: 4. CDR3 length equals 16 residues. The DNA for the CDR3 is TGTGCCAGCAGCTTATCACTAGCGGAGTCCTACAATGAGCAGTTCTTC. Its translation is CASSLSLAESYNEQFF. The whole variable domain, filled in from reference TRBV11-1 and TRBJ2-1, reads EAEVAQSPRYKITEKSQAVAFWCDPISGHATLYWYRQILGQGPELLVQFQDESVVDDSQLPKDRFSAERLKGVDSTLKIQPAELGDSAMYLCASSLSLAESYNEQFFGPGTRLTVL.

This clone has just one count. The rearrangement links TRBV5-1 to TRBJ2-1; TRBD1 aligns across 7 bases. There are 17 residues in the CDR3. Per the germline V gene, CDR1 is SGHRS and CDR2 is YFSETQ. With 2 bases clipped from V and 7 bases from J, the junction kept 15 bases outside the gene matches. CDR3 bases: TGCGCCAGCAGCTTTTATTTCGGGTCAGGGGGATTTAATGAGCAGTTCTTC. Protein sequence: CASSFYFGSGGFNEQFF.

The chain is built from TRBV18 and TRBJ2-7; no reliable D call. The CDR3 has 13 residues. Germline assignment: CDR1 KGHSH and CDR2 LQKENI. The germline V and J ends were trimmed by 5 bases and 3 bases, with 11 bases remaining between them. This chain's CDR3 is CASSGSLSYEQYF. In nucleotides, the CDR3 is TGTGCCAGCTCAGGCAGCCTGAGCTACGAGCAGTACTTC.

This clone occurred once. In DNA, the CDR3 is TGTGCCAGCAGGTTAACAGAGACCGGGGAGCTGTTTTTT. Translating gives CASRLTETGELFF. The J gene is TRBJ2-2, the V gene TRBV6-6; D unclear. Trimming took off 6 bases at V and 5 bases at J, with 10 bases between the two ends. CDR3 length: 13 amino acids. Germline CDR1 and CDR2: MNHNY and SVGAGI (reference sequence).

The chain is built from TRBV6-1 and TRBJ1-4, with D perhaps TRBD1 (5 bases). The V and J ends lost 5 bases and 8 bases respectively, with 9 bases between them. The CDR3 spans 12 residues. Germline loops: CDR1 MNHNS, CDR2 SASEGT. This CDR3 reads CASSRQLEKLFF. The CDR3 DNA is TGTGCCAGCAGTCGACAGTTAGAAAAACTGTTTTTT.

This clone was seen a few times. The chain is built from TRBV11-2 and TRBJ2-1; 8 bases line up with TRBD2. CDR1 SGHAT and CDR2 FQNNGV come from the germline V gene. The V segment lost 5 bases and the J segment 7 bases; nucleotides outside the gene matches: 7. CDR3 length: 14 amino acids. CDR3 protein: CASSPVAGLNEQFF. DNA of the CDR3: TGTGCCAGCAGCCCCGTAGCGGGACTGAATGAGCAGTTCTTC.

This rearrangement joins TRBV7-9 to TRBJ1-1; D possibly corresponds to TRBD1 (5 bases). CDR1 is SEHNR and CDR2 is FQNEAQ in the germline V gene (reference sequence). V was trimmed by 1 base and J by 4 bases, leaving 10 bases between them. This CDR3 is built from 14 residues. CDR3 DNA sequence: TGTGCCAGCAGCTTAGGGGGCGGGTCCACTGAAGCTTTCTTT. It is translated as CASSLGGGSTEAFF. The whole variable domain, remainder taken from reference TRBV7-9 and TRBJ1-1, is DTGVSQNPRHKITKRGQNVTFRCDPISEHNRLYWYRQTLGQGPEFLTYFQNEAQLEKSRLLSDRFSAERPKGSFSTLEIQRTEQGDSAMYLCASSLGGGSTEAFFGQGTRLTVV.

This chain links TRBV9 with TRBJ2-3; TRBD2 matches at 13 bases. The CDR3 length is 17 residues. CDR1 and CDR2 from the germline V gene are SGDLS and YYNGEE. Unmatched junction bases numbered 7, after V lost 4 bases and J lost 2 bases. The CDR3 DNA follows: TGTGCCAGCAGCCCTCGACTAGCGGGAGGACCCACAGATACGCAGTATTTT. Residues: CASSPRLAGGPTDTQYF.

The J gene is TRBJ1-2, the V gene TRBV5-1; tentatively, D is TRBD1 (5 bases). CDR3 length equals 14 residues. Trimming left V 4 bases short and J 8 bases short, with 18 bases between. CDR1 and CDR2 from the germline V gene are SGHRS and YFSETQ. The chain's CDR3 is CASSPGEGSGGYTF. CDR3 nucleotides: TGCGCCAGCAGCCCGGGCGAGGGGAGCGGCGGCTACACCTTC.

V and J are TRBV18 and TRBJ2-7; TRBD1 matches at 8 bases. The V gene end was trimmed by 3 bases and the J gene end by 3 bases; junction bases not matched to a gene: 7. The CDR3 sequence is 15 residues long. CDR1 and CDR2 (germline): KGHSH, LQKENI. Written as DNA, the CDR3 is TGTGCCAGCTCACCTAGCCAGGGACAGGACTACGAGCAGTACTTC. This encodes CASSPSQGQDYEQYF.

Notes on this clone: Germline and junction disagree at one end, which may indicate a read error. This chain uses TRBV2 with TRBJ2-1; D is uncertain. The length of the CDR3 is 10 residues. Germline CDR1 is SNHLY and CDR2 is FYNNEI. The CDR3 DNA sequence: TGTGCCAGCGGCAGAGATGCAAGGCTCTTC. The encoded protein is CASGRDARLF. The full variable domain, its missing parts supplied by reference TRBV2 and TRBJ2-1, is EPEVTQTPSHQVTQMGQEVILRCVPISNHLYFYWYRQILGQKVEFLVSFYNNEISEKSEIFDDQFSVERPDGSNFTLKIRSTKLEDSAMYFCASGRDARLFGPGTRLTVL.